Below, 17 T cell receptor beta chains from the same sample are listed, as sequenced in a study of blood T cell repertoires in COVID-19. Method: immunoSEQ multiplex PCR; TCRdb's copy keeps in-frame clones and lacks some. The sample lists about 400,000 clones; about 90% were seen once. The sample consisted of PBMCs or T cells enriched from blood (not recorded which). The source of these receptors is a woman under 40 who had recovered from COVID-19.

CDR3 loop: CASSLALAQPQHF. The CDR3 region has the DNA TGTGCCAGCAGCTTAGCCTTGGCACAGCCCCAGCATTTT. The chain combines TRBV7-9 with TRBJ1-5; D not resolved. Germline V gene lookup returns CDR1 SEHNR and CDR2 FQNEAQ (reference sequence). This CDR3 is 13 amino acids long. V shed 0 bases and J shed 7 bases, with 7 bases lying between them.

This chain links TRBV18 with TRBJ1-5; no reliable D call. Looked up from germline, CDR1 is KGHSH and CDR2 is LQKENI. Trimming took 5 bases from V and 2 from J, leaving 13 bases between them. This CDR3 is built from 15 residues. The CDR3 bases are TGTGCCAGCTCAGGAGAGTTAGAGGGCAATCAGCCCCAGCATTTT. It encodes CASSGELEGNQPQHF.

This clone appeared a few times. The V gene is TRBV15, the J gene TRBJ2-7, with 9 positions matching TRBD1. Germline CDR1 LNHNV, CDR2 YYDKDF (reference sequence). V dropped 5 bases and J dropped 0; count of bases not matched to a gene: 8. This CDR3 contains 16 residues. The CDR3 region is CATSPRGTGYSYEQYF. CDR3 bases: TGTGCCACCAGCCCTCGGGGGACAGGGTACTCCTACGAGCAGTACTTC.

The chain is built from TRBV6-1 and TRBJ2-1, with D possibly matching TRBD2 (7 bases). The CDR3 contains 16 residues. Germline V gives CDR1 MNHNS, CDR2 SASEGT. V was shortened by 2 bases and J by 4 bases, with 15 bases between the two germline ends. DNA for the CDR3: TGTGCCAGCAGTGAACGCGCCAGGGGAGGGTACAATGAGCAGTTCTTC. Encoded protein: CASSERARGGYNEQFF.

The chain couples TRBV6-6 to TRBJ1-3; unclear D gene. There are 16 residues in the CDR3. V lost 0 bases, J lost 0 bases, and 9 bases lay in between. Looked up from germline, CDR1 is MNHNY and CDR2 is SVGAGI (reference sequence). CDR3 coding DNA: TGTGCCAGCAGTTACTCTGAGGTTAACTCTGGAAACACCATATATTTT. Its translation is CASSYSEVNSGNTIYF.

This clone appeared once. The genes are TRBV10-1 and TRBJ1-6, with 8 positions matching TRBD1. J gave up 7 bases and V 10 bases, and 6 bases lay outside the gene matches. The CDR3 loop spans 13 amino acids. From germline, CDR1 is WNHNN and CDR2 SYGVQD (reference sequence). The CDR3 bases are TGCGCCACCTCGGACAGGGTAAATTCACCCCTCCACTTT. Its translation is CATSDRVNSPLHF.

This chain links TRBV11-3 with TRBJ2-1; TRBD1 might be the D (6 bases). The CDR3 covers 14 residues. V was trimmed by 2 bases and J by 10 bases, leaving 15 bases between them. Looked up from germline, CDR1 is SGHNT and CDR2 is YENEEA. The CDR3 DNA follows: TGTGCCAGCAGCTTACGGGACACCTTCCCAGAGCAGTTCTTC. Amino acids: CASSLRDTFPEQFF.

The chain employs TRBV12-3 or TRBV12-4 and TRBJ2-1; possible D gene TRBD2, 5 bases. The CDR3 is made up of 13 amino acids. V gave up 4 bases and J gave up 9 bases, with 13 bases separating them. CDR3 coding DNA: TGTGCCAGCAGTTCCTCACCCCGGGGTGAGCAGTTCTTC. As protein: CASSSSPRGEQFF.

This sequence joins TRBV18 and TRBJ1-2; the D is unclear. CDR1 KGHSH and CDR2 LQKENI come from the germline V gene. Trimming removed 5 bases at V and 2 bases at J, with 9 bases between. The CDR3 runs 13 residues. As DNA, the CDR3 is TGTGCCAGCTCAAGTGGGAGCAACTATGGCTACACCTTC. This encodes CASSSGSNYGYTF.

V and J are TRBV5-4 and TRBJ1-1, with D tentatively TRBD1 (6 bases). The CDR3 spans 16 residues. Germline V gene sequence: CDR1 SGHNT, CDR2 YYREEE (reference sequence). V was pared by 5 bases and J by 4 bases, with 21 bases between. The CDR3 DNA reads as TGTGCCAGCAGTACACCGGACGGGGTGGGGGCCACTGAAGCTTTCTTT. As protein: CASSTPDGVGATEAFF.

The gene calls are TRBV3-1 (or the pseudogene TRBV3-2) and TRBJ1-2, with D perhaps TRBD1 (6 bases). Per germline, CDR1 LGHDT and CDR2 YNNKEL (reference sequence). The ends were cut back, 0 bases at V and 3 bases at J, with 11 bases in the middle. This CDR3 contains 15 residues. The CDR3 region is CASSQDFGGDYGYTF. The CDR3, as DNA: TGTGCCAGCAGCCAAGATTTTGGGGGCGACTATGGCTACACCTTC.

The genes are TRBV24-1 and TRBJ2-2; 11 positions agree with TRBD2. The CDR3 contains 18 residues. Germline V gene lookup returns CDR1 KGHDR and CDR2 SFDVKD. The J segment lost 0 bases and the V segment lost 1 base, leaving 3 bases of the junction unmatched. The CDR3 loop reads CATSDLLAGETNTGELFF. For the CDR3, the DNA is TGTGCCACCAGTGATTTACTAGCGGGAGAGACGAACACCGGGGAGCTGTTTTTT.

The chain combines TRBV5-6 with TRBJ2-7; 7 nucleotides align to TRBD1. V lost 0 bases, J lost 5 bases, and 5 bases stayed unmatched. The CDR3 totals 14 residues. CDR1 is SGHDT, CDR2 YYEEEE, per germline. CDR3: CASSLGDRPHEQYF. Here the CDR3 DNA reads TGTGCCAGCAGCTTGGGGGACAGACCGCACGAGCAGTACTTC.

This chain joins TRBV5-4 and TRBJ2-1, with 15 bases that match TRBD2. V was clipped by 4 bases and J by 9 bases; unmatched bases: 8. The CDR3 spans 16 residues. Germline loops: CDR1 SGHNT, CDR2 YYREEE (reference sequence). The chain's CDR3 is CASSPRTSGGASEQFF. The CDR3 nucleotides read TGTGCCAGCAGCCCTCGGACTAGCGGGGGGGCGAGTGAGCAGTTCTTC.

V gene TRBV30 combines with J gene TRBJ2-1; D may be TRBD2 (6 bases). V was cut by 0 bases and J by 7 bases, with 16 bases left in between. The CDR3 is 15 residues long. Germline V gene sequence: CDR1 GTSNPN, CDR2 SVGIG (reference sequence). The CDR3 sequence: CAWSVSGADLNEQFF. For the CDR3, the DNA is TGTGCCTGGAGTGTGTCGGGAGCTGATTTGAATGAGCAGTTCTTC. Looking up the rest from reference TRBV30 and TRBJ2-1 gives the full variable domain: SQTIHQWPATLVQPVGSPLSLECTVEGTSNPNLYWYRQAAGRGLQLLFYSVGIGQISSEVPQNLSASRPQDRQFILSSKKLLLSDSGFYLCAWSVSGADLNEQFFGPGTRLTVL.

The rearrangement joins TRBV19 to TRBJ2-7, with no clear D. The V end was cut by 1 base, the J end by 0 bases, with 13 bases between. The CDR3 loop spans 16 amino acids. The germline gives CDR1 LNHDA, CDR2 SQIVND (reference sequence). The CDR3 nucleotides are TGTGCCAGTAGTATAGCCTACGCTCGGAGCTCCTACGAGCAGTACTTC. Its translation is CASSIAYARSSYEQYF.

The genes are TRBV12-3 or TRBV12-4 and TRBJ1-1; D uncertain. V lost 3 bases to trimming and J lost 4 bases, with 9 bases between them. The CDR3 extends over 13 amino acids. In nucleotides, the CDR3 is TGTGCCAGCAGTTTTTTACCAGGCACTGAAGCTTTCTTT. It yields the protein CASSFLPGTEAFF.